This record covers a single T cell receptor beta chain. The data are from a study of T cells in Graves' hyperthyroidism and ophthalmopathy. RNA transcripts gave rise to amplified TCR beta CDR3 regions. Researchers ran a first-round RT-PCR on the TCR CDR3 using the HTBI primer set. MiXCR, run by TCRdb on the multiplex PCR reads, gives a single entry per CDR3 protein. The sample records more than 300,000 distinct CDR3 sequences, less than 20% being singletons. The CDR3 contains 15 residues. The trim removed 5 bases at V and 7 bases at J, leaving 14 bases unmatched. Germline V gene data show CDR1 as DFQATT and CDR2 as SNEGSKA (reference sequence).

This chain connects TRBV20-1 to TRBJ2-7, with 10 bases matching TRBD2. What was sequenced was blood. This receptor was identified in a man younger than 30 with Graves' ophthalmopathy. As DNA, the CDR3 is TGCAGTGCTTTCCTCTCACCGGGACTAGCGAATGAGCAGTACTTC. This sequence encodes CSAFLSPGLANEQYF.